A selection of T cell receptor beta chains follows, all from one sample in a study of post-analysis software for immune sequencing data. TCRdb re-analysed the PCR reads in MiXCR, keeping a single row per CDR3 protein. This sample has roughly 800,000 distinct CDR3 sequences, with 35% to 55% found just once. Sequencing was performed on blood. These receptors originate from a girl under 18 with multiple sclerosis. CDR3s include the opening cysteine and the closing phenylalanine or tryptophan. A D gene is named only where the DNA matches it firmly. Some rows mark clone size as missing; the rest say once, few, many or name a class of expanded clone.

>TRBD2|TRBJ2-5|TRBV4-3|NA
CASSQGFLSGGLETQYF
TGCGCCAGCAGCCAAGGTTTCCTTTCGGGAGGGTTAGAGACCCAGTACTTC
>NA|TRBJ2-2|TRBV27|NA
CASSDRRAGELFF
TGTGCCAGCAGCGATCGACGGGCCGGGGAGCTGTTTTTT
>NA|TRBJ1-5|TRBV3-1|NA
CASSQGGAHGQPQHF
TGTGCCAGCAGCCAAGGGGGTGCCCACGGCCAGCCCCAGCATTTT
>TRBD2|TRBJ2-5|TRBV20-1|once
CSARVTSGEGTQYF
TGCAGTGCTAGGGTCACTAGCGGAGAAGGGACCCAGTACTTC
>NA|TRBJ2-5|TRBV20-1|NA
CSAGRGLPVGTETQYF
TGCAGTGCTGGGCGAGGACTCCCCGTGGGGACGGAGACCCAGTACTTC
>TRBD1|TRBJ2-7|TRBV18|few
CASSSTDRAYEQYF
TGTGCCAGCTCATCGACTGACAGGGCCTACGAGCAGTACTTC
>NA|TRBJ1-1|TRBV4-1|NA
CASSQDIRNTEAFF
TGCGCCAGCAGCCAAGATATCCGGAACACTGAAGCTTTCTTT
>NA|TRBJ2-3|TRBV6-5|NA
CASTPPGTDTQYF
TGTGCCAGCACCCCTCCAGGCACAGATACGCAGTATTTT
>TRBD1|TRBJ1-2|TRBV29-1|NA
CSVRTGEHGYTF
TGCAGCGTTCGGACAGGGGAACATGGCTACACCTTC
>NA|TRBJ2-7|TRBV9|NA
CASRGGWRSKEQYF
TGTGCCAGCAGAGGGGGATGGAGGAGTAAGGAGCAGTACTTC
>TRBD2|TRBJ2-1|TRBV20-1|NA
CSAPGGYYNEQFF
TGCAGTGCTCCGGGAGGATACTACAATGAGCAGTTCTTC
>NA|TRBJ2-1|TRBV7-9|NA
CASSFLTAYNEQFF
TGTGCCAGCAGCTTTCTAACAGCTTACAATGAGCAGTTCTTC
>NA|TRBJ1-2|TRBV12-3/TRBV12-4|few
CASTRTLLYGYTF
TGTGCCAGCACCCGGACACTCCTCTATGGCTACACCTTC
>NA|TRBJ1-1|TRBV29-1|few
CSVDPIRDRRGGTEAFF
TGTAGCGTTGATCCCATTAGGGACCGAAGGGGCGGCACTGAAGCTTTCTTT
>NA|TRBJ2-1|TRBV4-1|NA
CASEGERGHNEQFF
TGCGCCAGTGAGGGGGAGCGGGGTCACAATGAGCAGTTCTTC
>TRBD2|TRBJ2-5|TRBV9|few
CASSVASGRGSETQYF
TGTGCCAGCAGCGTAGCTAGCGGGAGGGGGTCAGAGACCCAGTACTTC
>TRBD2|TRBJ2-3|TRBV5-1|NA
CASSLGVTSGRGTDTQYF
TGCGCCAGCAGCTTGGGGGTGACTAGCGGGAGAGGGACAGATACGCAGTATTTT
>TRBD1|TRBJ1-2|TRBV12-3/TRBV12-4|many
CASSLTTGGGYTF
TGTGCCAGCAGCCTTACCACAGGGGGCGGCTACACCTTC
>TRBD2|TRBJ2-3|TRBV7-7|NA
CASSPMTSGNADTQYF
TGTGCTAGCAGCCCTATGACTAGCGGGAACGCAGATACGCAGTATTTT
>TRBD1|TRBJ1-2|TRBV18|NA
CASSPLEGADYGYTF
TGTGCCAGCTCACCACTGGAGGGGGCAGACTATGGCTACACCTTC
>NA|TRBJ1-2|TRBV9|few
CASSPGQPIYGYTF
TGTGCCAGCAGCCCTGGACAGCCGATCTATGGCTACACCTTC
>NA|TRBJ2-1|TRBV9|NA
CASRGDGRVDEQFF
TGTGCCAGCAGGGGCGATGGCAGGGTCGATGAGCAGTTCTTC
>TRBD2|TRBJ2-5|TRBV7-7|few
CASSLSVASGSEETQYF
TGTGCTAGCAGCTTAAGTGTGGCTAGCGGGAGTGAGGAGACCCAGTACTTC
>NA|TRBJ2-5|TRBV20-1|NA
CSARGEIQETQYF
TGCAGTGCTAGAGGGGAAATCCAAGAGACCCAGTACTTC
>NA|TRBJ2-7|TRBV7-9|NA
CAIEGVPHSYEQYF
TGTGCCATTGAGGGGGTTCCCCACTCCTACGAGCAGTACTTC
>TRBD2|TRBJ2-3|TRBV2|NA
CASSELAGELDTQYF
TGTGCCAGCAGTGAATTAGCGGGAGAATTGGATACGCAGTATTTT
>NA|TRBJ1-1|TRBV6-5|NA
CASHPRGSGITEAFF
TGTGCCAGCCACCCGAGGGGTTCGGGGATTACTGAAGCTTTCTTT
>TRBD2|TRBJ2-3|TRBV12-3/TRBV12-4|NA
CASSPPERESTDTQYF
TGTGCCAGCAGTCCGCCAGAGCGGGAGAGCACAGATACGCAGTATTTT
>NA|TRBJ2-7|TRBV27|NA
CASSRLTRSSYEQYF
TGTGCCAGCAGTAGACTTACACGAAGCTCCTACGAGCAGTACTTC
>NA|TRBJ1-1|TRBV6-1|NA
CASSRRVGDTEAFF
TGTGCCAGCAGTCGACGGGTAGGGGACACTGAAGCTTTCTTT
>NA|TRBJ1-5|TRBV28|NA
CASSSDQPQHF
TGTGCCAGCAGTTCGGATCAGCCCCAGCATTTT
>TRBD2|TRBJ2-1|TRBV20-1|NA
CTGTSGSNEQFF
TGCACCGGGACTAGCGGGAGCAATGAGCAGTTCTTC
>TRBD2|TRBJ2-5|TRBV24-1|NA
CATGTSGQETQYF
TGTGCCACAGGGACTAGCGGACAAGAGACCCAGTACTTC
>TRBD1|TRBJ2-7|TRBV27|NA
CASSLPGTGLSYEQYF
TGTGCCAGCAGTTTACCGGGGACAGGGCTTTCCTACGAGCAGTACTTC
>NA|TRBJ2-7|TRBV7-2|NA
CASNPPGDGKAYEQYF
TGTGCCAGCAACCCCCCTGGAGACGGAAAAGCCTACGAGCAGTACTTC
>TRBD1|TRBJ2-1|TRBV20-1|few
CSARNTGTGYYNEQFF
TGCAGTGCTAGAAATACCGGGACAGGATACTACAATGAGCAGTTCTTC
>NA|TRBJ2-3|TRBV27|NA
CASGRGGTDTQYF
TGTGCCAGCGGAAGGGGGGGCACAGATACGCAGTATTTT
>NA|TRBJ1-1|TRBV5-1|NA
CASSTETALHTEAFF
TGCGCCAGCAGCACAGAGACAGCACTTCACACTGAAGCTTTCTTT
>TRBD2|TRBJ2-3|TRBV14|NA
CASSLSGTRTDTQYF
TGTGCCAGCAGCCTTAGCGGGACCCGCACAGATACGCAGTATTTT
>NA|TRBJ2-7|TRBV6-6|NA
CASSLLDFSYEQYF
TGTGCCAGCAGTTTGTTGGACTTCTCCTACGAGCAGTACTTC
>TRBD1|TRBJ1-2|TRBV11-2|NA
CASSSWDRVDYGYTF
TGTGCCAGCAGCTCCTGGGACAGGGTGGACTATGGCTACACCTTC
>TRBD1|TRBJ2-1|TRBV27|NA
CASRSRGLNEQFF
TGTGCCAGCAGATCCAGGGGGCTCAATGAGCAGTTCTTC
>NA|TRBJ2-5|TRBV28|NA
CASSALGGQYF
TGTGCCAGCAGTGCCTTGGGGGGTCAGTACTTC
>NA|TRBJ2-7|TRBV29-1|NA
CSVGPESYEQYF
TGCAGCGTTGGGCCCGAGTCCTACGAGCAGTACTTC
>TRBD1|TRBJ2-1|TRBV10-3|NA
CAIMVRGTGSYNEQFF
TGTGCCATCATGGTTCGTGGGACAGGCTCCTACAATGAGCAGTTCTTC
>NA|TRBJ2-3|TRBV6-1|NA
CASSEEDGPDTQYF
TGTGCCAGCAGTGAAGAGGATGGGCCAGATACGCAGTATTTT